This entry lists 23 T cell receptor beta chains sequenced from one sample in a study of monozygotic twins with inflammatory bowel disease. Using the 5' RACE reads, TCRdb records one entry per CDR3 protein without DNA. This sample's clone table lists around 450,000 distinct CDR3 sequences. Sequencing input: blood. These receptors were collected from a human donor with ulcerative colitis or Crohn's disease, or a healthy co-twin of an affected twin (not recorded which).

The chain couples TRBV7-9 to TRBJ2-7; TCRdb gives TRBD1 as the D gene, but with no DNA this cannot be confirmed. Per germline, CDR1 SEHNR and CDR2 FQNEAQ (reference sequence). The CDR3 extends over 15 amino acids. This CDR3 is CASSWTGTGGAEQYF.

The chain recombines TRBV29-1 with TRBJ2-1; the D call from TCRdb, TRBD2, cannot be confirmed without DNA. CDR3 length equals 13 residues. Germline CDR1 and CDR2: SQVTM and ANQGSEA. CDR3 protein: CSVSGGARGEQFF.

V usage is TRBV29-1 and J usage is TRBJ2-7; TCRdb gives TRBD1 as the D gene, but with no DNA this cannot be confirmed. The CDR3 totals 14 residues. From germline, CDR1 is SQVTM and CDR2 ANQGSEA. The chain's CDR3 is CSVEVDRYSYEQYF.

V gene TRBV5-1 combines with J gene TRBJ2-1; TCRdb's D gene call, TRBD2, goes unchecked for lack of DNA. From germline, CDR1 is SGHRS and CDR2 YFSETQ. The CDR3 has 19 amino acids. CDR3 sequence reads: CASSPGRYNQRGGRNEQFF.

The genes are TRBV5-1 and TRBJ1-1. The CDR3 contains 14 residues. Germline CDR1 and CDR2: SGHRS and YFSETQ. Here the CDR3 reads CASSLNSENTEAFF.

J is TRBJ1-2 and V is TRBV19. The CDR3 runs 13 residues. CDR1 LNHDA and CDR2 SQIVND come from the germline V gene (reference sequence). CDR3 amino acids: CASSINRNYGYTF.

This rearrangement joins TRBV12-5 to TRBJ2-3; there is no DNA to check the TCRdb D call of TRBD1. Germline CDR1 is LGHNT and CDR2 is FRNRAP. The CDR3 contains 15 residues. The CDR3 here is CASGLGTGSTDTQYF.

The chain uses TRBV27 and TRBJ1-4; without DNA, the TCRdb call of TRBD1 cannot be checked. Germline-derived CDR1 and CDR2 are MNHEY and SMNVEV (reference sequence). CDR3 length equals 13 residues. This CDR3 is CASGPLRYEKLFF.

The V gene is TRBV27, the J gene TRBJ1-2; TCRdb's assignment of TRBD1 cannot be checked, as there is no DNA. The CDR3 covers 13 residues. Germline V gene data show CDR1 as MNHEY and CDR2 as SMNVEV (reference sequence). CDR3: CASKDRGVYGYTF.

This sequence joins TRBV7-2 and TRBJ2-7; checking the TCRdb D call of TRBD2 is not possible without DNA. Germline V CDR1 and CDR2: SGHTA, FQGNSA. This CDR3 region has 15 residues. This CDR3 reads CASQNLAGSGREQYF.

The rearrangement links TRBV28 to TRBJ2-1. Germline loops: CDR1 MDHEN, CDR2 SYDVKM. This CDR3 has 13 amino acids. This CDR3 reads CASSLADNNEQFF.

The chain couples TRBV27 to TRBJ1-3. CDR1 is MNHEY, CDR2 SMNVEV, per germline (reference sequence). CDR3 length: 16 amino acids. CDR3 loop: CASSLSGWGSGNTIYF.

The chain employs TRBV20-1 and TRBJ2-5. CDR3 length: 14 residues. Looked up from germline, CDR1 is DFQATT and CDR2 is SNEGSKA (reference sequence). This chain's CDR3 is CSARDPGSAETQYF.

The CDR3 is CSVTGDPIGYTF. This chain connects TRBV29-1 to TRBJ1-2; no DNA is available, so the TRBD1 call from TCRdb remains unchecked. Per germline, CDR1 SQVTM and CDR2 ANQGSEA. The CDR3 length is 12 residues.

V gene TRBV7-2 combines with J gene TRBJ2-5; TCRdb gives TRBD2 as the D gene, but with no DNA this cannot be confirmed. CDR3 length: 17 amino acids. Germline-derived CDR1 and CDR2 are SGHTA and FQGNSA. The CDR3: CASSPVGSGGLGETQYF. The full variable domain, with the rest looked up from reference TRBV7-2 and TRBJ2-5, is GAGVSQSPSNKVTEKGKDVELRCDPISGHTALYWYRQSLGQGLEFLIYFQGNSAPDKSGLPSDRFSAERTGGSVSTLTIQRTQQEDSAVYLCASSPVGSGGLGETQYFGPGTRLLVL.

The V gene is TRBV2, the J gene TRBJ1-6. CDR3 length: 13 residues. CDR1 and CDR2 (germline): SNHLY, FYNNEI. This CDR3 is CASSVWYNSPLHF.

V is TRBV18 and J is TRBJ1-1. The CDR3 runs to 14 residues. In germline, CDR1 is KGHSH, CDR2 LQKENI. This chain's CDR3 is CASSAGLSETEAFF. Complete variable domain (other parts from reference TRBV18 and TRBJ1-1): NAGVMQNPRHLVRRRGQEARLRCSPMKGHSHVYWYRQLPEEGLKFMVYLQKENIIDESGMPKERFSAEFPKEGPSILRIQQVVRGDSAAYFCASSAGLSETEAFFGQGTRLTVV.

The chain uses TRBV3-1 and TRBJ2-7. CDR3 size: 13 residues. From germline, CDR1 is LGHDT and CDR2 YNNKEL (reference sequence). The CDR3 region is CASSRTQTYEQYF.

J is TRBJ1-1 and V is TRBV19; with no DNA, the TCRdb D assignment of TRBD1 cannot be verified. There are 15 residues in the CDR3. From germline, CDR1 is LNHDA and CDR2 SQIVND (reference sequence). The CDR3 sequence is CASSVSGTANTEAFF.

This chain uses TRBV25-1 with TRBJ1-2. CDR1 MGHDK and CDR2 SYGVNS come from the germline V gene. The CDR3 consists of 14 residues. The CDR3 region is CASSESASNYGYTF.

V and J are TRBV10-3 and TRBJ2-1; TCRdb proposes TRBD2, but this gene call is untestable without DNA. CDR1 is ENHRY and CDR2 is SYGVKD in the germline V gene. The CDR3 is 16 amino acids. CDR3 protein: CAISESLGTIYNEQFF.

The gene calls are TRBV15 and TRBJ2-7; the TCRdb D gene call, TRBD1, has no DNA to confirm it. Germline V gene lookup returns CDR1 LNHNV and CDR2 YYDKDF (reference sequence). The CDR3 length is 15 residues. This chain's CDR3 is CATSREETGTYEQYF. Variable domain in full (rest from reference TRBV15 and TRBJ2-7): DAMVIQNPRYQVTQFGKPVTLSCSQTLNHNVMYWYQQKSSQAPKLLFHYYDKDFNNEADTPDNFQSRRPNTSFCFLDIRSPGLGDTAMYLCATSREETGTYEQYFGPGTRLTVT.

The gene calls are TRBV7-9 and TRBJ2-7; TCRdb outputs TRBD1, but without DNA this stays unchecked. Per the germline V gene, CDR1 is SEHNR and CDR2 is FQNEAQ (reference sequence). The CDR3 contains 15 residues. CDR3 protein: CASSLTRDRPYEQYF.